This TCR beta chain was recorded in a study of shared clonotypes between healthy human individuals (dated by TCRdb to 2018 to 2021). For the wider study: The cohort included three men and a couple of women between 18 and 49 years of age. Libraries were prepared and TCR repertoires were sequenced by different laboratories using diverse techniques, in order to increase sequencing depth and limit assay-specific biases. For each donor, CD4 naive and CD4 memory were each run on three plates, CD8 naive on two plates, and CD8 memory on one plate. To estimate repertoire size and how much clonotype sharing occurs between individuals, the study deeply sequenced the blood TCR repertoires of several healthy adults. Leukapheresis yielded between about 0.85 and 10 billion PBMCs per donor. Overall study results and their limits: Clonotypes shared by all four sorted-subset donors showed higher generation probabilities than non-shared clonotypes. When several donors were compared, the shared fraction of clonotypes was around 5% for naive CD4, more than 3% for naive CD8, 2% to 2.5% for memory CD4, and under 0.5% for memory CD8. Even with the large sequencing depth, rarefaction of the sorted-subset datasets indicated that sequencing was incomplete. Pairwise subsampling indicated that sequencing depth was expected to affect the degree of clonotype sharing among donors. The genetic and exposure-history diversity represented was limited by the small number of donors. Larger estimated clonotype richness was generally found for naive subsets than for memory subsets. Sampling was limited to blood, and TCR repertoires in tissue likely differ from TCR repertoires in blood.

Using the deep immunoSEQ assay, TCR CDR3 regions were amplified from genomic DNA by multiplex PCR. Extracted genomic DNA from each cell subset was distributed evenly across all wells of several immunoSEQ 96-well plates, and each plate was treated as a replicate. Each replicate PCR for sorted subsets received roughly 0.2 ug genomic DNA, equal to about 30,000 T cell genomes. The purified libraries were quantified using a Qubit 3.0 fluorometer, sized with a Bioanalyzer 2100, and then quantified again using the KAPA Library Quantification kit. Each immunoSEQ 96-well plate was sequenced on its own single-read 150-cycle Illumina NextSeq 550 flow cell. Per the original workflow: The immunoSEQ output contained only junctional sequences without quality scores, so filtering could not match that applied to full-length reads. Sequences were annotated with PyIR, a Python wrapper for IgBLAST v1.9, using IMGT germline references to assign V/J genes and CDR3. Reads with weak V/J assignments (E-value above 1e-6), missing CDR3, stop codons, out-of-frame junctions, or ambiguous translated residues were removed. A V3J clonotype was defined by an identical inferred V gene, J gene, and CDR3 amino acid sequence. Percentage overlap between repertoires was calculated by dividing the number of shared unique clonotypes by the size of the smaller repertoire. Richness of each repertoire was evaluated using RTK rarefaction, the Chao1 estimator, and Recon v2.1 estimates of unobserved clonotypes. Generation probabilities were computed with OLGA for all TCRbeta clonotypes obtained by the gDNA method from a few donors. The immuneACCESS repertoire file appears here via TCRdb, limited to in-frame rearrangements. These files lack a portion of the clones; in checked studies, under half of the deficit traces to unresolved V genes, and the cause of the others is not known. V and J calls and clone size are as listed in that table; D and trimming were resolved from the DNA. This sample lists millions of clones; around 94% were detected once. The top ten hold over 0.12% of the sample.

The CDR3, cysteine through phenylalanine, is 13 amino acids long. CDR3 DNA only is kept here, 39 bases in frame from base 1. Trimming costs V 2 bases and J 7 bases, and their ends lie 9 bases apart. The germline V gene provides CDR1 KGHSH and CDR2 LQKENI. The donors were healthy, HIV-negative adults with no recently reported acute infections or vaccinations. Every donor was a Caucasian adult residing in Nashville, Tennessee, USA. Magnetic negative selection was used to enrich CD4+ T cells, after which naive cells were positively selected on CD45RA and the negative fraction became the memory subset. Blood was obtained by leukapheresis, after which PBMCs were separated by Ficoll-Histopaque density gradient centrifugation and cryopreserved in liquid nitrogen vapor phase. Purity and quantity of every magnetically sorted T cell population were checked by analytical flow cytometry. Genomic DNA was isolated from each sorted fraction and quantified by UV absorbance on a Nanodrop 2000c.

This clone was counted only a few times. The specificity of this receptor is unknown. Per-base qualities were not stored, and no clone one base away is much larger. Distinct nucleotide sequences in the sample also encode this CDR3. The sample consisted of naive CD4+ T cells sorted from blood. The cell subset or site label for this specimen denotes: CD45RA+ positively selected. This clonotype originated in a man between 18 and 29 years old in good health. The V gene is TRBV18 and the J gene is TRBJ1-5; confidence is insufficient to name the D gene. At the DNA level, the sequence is TGTGCCAGCTCACCAGGAGGGCGGCAGCCCCAGCATTTT. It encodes CASSPGGRQPQHF.